This TCR beta chain was obtained from a study of blood T cell repertoires in COVID-19. The germline V gene encodes CDR1 MGHRA and CDR2 YSYEKL. Trimming shortened V by 2 bases and J by 3 bases, and 10 bases separated the two germline ends. There are 14 residues in the CDR3. Sequencing was performed with immunoSEQ multiplex PCR; in TCRdb, only in-frame clones are kept and a portion is missing. This sample has around 210,000 clones, with around 92% found just once. This chain connects TRBV4-1 to TRBJ1-1; D remains unclear. The TCR was taken from a woman under 30 who had recovered from COVID-19. The sequenced sample was PBMCs or T cells enriched from blood (not recorded which). In DNA form, the CDR3 reads TGCGCCAGCAGCCAACAGGCAGGCTACACTGAAGCTTTCTTT. Protein sequence: CASSQQAGYTEAFF.